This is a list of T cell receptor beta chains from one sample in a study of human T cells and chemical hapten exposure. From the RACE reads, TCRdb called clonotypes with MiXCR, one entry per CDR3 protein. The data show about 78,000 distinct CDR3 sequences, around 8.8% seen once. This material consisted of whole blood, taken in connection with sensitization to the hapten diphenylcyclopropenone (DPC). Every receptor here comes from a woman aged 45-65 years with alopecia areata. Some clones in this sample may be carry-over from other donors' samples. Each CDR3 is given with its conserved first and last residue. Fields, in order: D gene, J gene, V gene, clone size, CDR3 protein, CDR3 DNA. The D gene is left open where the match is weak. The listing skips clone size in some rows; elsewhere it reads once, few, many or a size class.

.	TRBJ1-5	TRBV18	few	CASSPPGGNQPQHF	TGTGCCAGCTCACCGCCGGGGGGGAATCAGCCCCAGCATTTT
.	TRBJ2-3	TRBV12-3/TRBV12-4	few	CASSLPRGPDTQYF	TGTGCCAGCAGTTTGCCCCGCGGGCCAGATACGCAGTATTTT
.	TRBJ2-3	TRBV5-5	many	CASSLTGPITSTDTQYF	TGTGCCAGCAGCTTGACAGGTCCTATCACGAGCACAGATACGCAGTATTTT
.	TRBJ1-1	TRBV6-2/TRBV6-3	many	CASAQLRNTEAFF	TGTGCCAGTGCTCAGCTAAGGAACACTGAAGCTTTCTTT
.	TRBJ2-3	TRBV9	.	CASTSEISTDTQYF	TGTGCCAGCACGTCAGAGATTAGCACAGATACGCAGTATTTT
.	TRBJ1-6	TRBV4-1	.	CASSQDLSSPLHF	TGCGCCAGCAGCCAAGATCTGAGTTCACCCCTCCACTTT
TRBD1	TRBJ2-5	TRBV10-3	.	CAISAGQQETQYF	TGTGCCATCAGTGCGGGACAGCAAGAGACCCAGTACTTC
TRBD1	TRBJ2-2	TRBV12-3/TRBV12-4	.	CASSGDRANTGELFF	TGTGCCAGCAGTGGGGACAGGGCGAACACCGGGGAGCTGTTTTTT
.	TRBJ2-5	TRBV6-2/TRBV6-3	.	CASSYRDPSETQYF	TGTGCCAGCAGTTACCGGGACCCTTCGGAGACCCAGTACTTC
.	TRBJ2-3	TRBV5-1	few	CASSSDGASTDTQYF	TGCGCCAGCAGCTCGGACGGGGCTAGCACAGATACGCAGTATTTT
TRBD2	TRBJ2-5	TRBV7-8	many	CASSLARGGRETQYF	TGTGCCAGCAGCTTAGCGCGCGGGGGGAGAGAGACCCAGTACTTC
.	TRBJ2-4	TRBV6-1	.	CASSAKTSLNIQYF	TGTGCCAGCAGTGCGAAGACATCCTTAAACATTCAGTACTTC
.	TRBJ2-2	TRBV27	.	CASSLGNSPGELFF	TGTGCCAGCAGTTTGGGCAACAGCCCCGGGGAGCTGTTTTTT
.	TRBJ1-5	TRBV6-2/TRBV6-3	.	CASSRGLGNQPQHF	TGTGCCAGCTCCCGAGGGTTAGGCAATCAGCCCCAGCATTTT
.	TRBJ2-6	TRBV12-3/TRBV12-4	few	CASRLTGSGANVLTF	TGTGCCAGCAGGCTCACAGGGTCTGGGGCCAACGTCCTGACTTTC
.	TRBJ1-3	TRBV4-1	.	CASSQGADISGNTIYF	TGCGCCAGCAGCCAAGGTGCAGATATCTCTGGAAACACCATATATTTT
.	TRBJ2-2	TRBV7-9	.	CASSLVPAANTGELFF	TGTGCCAGCAGCCTCGTCCCGGCAGCTAACACCGGGGAGCTGTTTTTT
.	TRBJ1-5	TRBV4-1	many	CASSLTFDQPQHF	TGCGCCAGCAGCCTAACCTTCGATCAGCCCCAGCATTTT
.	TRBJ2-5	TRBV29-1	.	CSVPWTQETQYF	TGCAGCGTTCCCTGGACGCAAGAGACCCAGTACTTC
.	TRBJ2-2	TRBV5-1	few	CASSLVSPGPGELFF	TGCGCCAGCAGCTTGGTGTCCCCAGGACCTGGGGAGCTGTTTTTT
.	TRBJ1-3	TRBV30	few	CAWSVRRFSGNTIYF	TGTGCCTGGAGTGTCCGGAGGTTCTCTGGAAACACCATATATTTT
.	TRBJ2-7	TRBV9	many	CASSASPEAYEQYF	TGTGCCAGCAGCGCCAGCCCCGAGGCCTACGAGCAGTACTTC
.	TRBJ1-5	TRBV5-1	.	CASSLDSSNQPQHF	TGCGCCAGCAGCTTGGACAGTAGCAATCAGCCCCAGCATTTT
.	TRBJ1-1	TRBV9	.	CASSVAMNTEAFF	TGTGCCAGCAGCGTAGCTATGAACACTGAAGCTTTCTTT
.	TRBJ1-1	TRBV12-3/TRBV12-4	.	CASSLGAVLNTEAFF	TGTGCCAGCAGTTTAGGAGCGGTTTTGAACACTGAAGCTTTCTTT
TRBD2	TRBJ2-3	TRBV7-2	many	CASSQGLDPDTQYF	TGTGCCAGCAGCCAGGGACTAGACCCAGATACGCAGTATTTT
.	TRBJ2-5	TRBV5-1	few	CASSLISGQETQYF	TGCGCCAGCAGCTTGATTAGCGGTCAAGAGACCCAGTACTTC
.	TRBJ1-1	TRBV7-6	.	CASSPSSDTEAFF	TGTGCCAGCAGCCCCTCCTCGGACACTGAAGCTTTCTTT
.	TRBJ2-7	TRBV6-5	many	CASSYGSGASYEQYF	TGTGCCAGCAGTTACGGGAGCGGAGCCTCCTACGAGCAGTACTTC
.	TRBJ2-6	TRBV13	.	CATAGRGANVLTF	TGTGCCACCGCAGGGCGCGGGGCCAACGTCCTGACTTTC
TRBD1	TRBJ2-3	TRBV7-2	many	CASRQGQVEDTQYF	TGTGCCAGCAGACAGGGACAGGTAGAAGATACGCAGTATTTT
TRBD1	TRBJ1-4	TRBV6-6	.	CASSSFQSGQGREKLFF	TGTGCCAGCAGTTCGTTTCAATCGGGACAGGGACGCGAAAAACTGTTTTTT